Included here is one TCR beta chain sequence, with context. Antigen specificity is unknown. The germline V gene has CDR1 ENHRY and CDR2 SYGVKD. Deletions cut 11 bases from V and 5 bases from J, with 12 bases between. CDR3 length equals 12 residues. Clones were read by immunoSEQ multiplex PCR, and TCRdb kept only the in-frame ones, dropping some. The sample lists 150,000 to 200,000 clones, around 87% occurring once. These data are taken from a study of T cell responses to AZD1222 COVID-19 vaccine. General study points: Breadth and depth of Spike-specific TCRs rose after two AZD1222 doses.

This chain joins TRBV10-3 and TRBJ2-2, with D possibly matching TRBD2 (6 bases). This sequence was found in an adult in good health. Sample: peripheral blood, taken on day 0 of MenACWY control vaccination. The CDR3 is CALRRETGELFF. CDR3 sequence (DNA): TGTGCCCTAAGGAGGGAAACCGGGGAGCTGTTTTTT.